The clone carrying this TCR beta chain was seen at least ten times. Its cognate antigen is unknown. This entry comes from a study of identical twins. Study outcomes and limitations: A lower insertion count was a feature of abundant cord blood beta clonotypes, with no such feature in memory repertoires.

The CDR3 covers 16 residues. The germline V gene has CDR1 DFQATT and CDR2 SNEGSKA (reference sequence). V lost 1 base and J lost 6; bases outside the gene matches: 9. Via MiXCR, TCRdb re-called the 5' RACE reads, giving one row per CDR3 protein. The top ten hold approximately 12% of the sample, which has approximately 410,000 distinct CDR3 sequences, roughly 20% seen once. Sequenced input: naive T cells sorted from blood. This chain uses TRBV20-1 with TRBJ2-1; 10 positions match TRBD2. The source is a man aged 45-60 years in good health. CDR3 nucleotides: TGCAGTGCTAGAGCGTTAACTAGCGGGATCCTCAATGAGCAGTTCTTC. This translates into CSARALTSGILNEQFF.